Below, one TCR beta chain is given with its context. This clone was seen many times. Which antigen it targets is not known. A much larger clone sits a single nucleotide away, making a read error possible. This specimen belongs to a study of metastatic and nonmetastatic thyroid tumors (dated by TCRdb to 2019 to 2021). Notes on the research overall: For patients with malignant and with benign thyroid disease, the researchers compared repertoires between peripheral blood samples and tumor or nodule tissue samples.

No patient had received any treatment before thyroid surgery. Patient clinical samples collected from about 2012 to 2019 were retrospectively analysed using T-cell receptor beta sequencing. V is shortened by 3 bases, J by 4 bases, and the region joining them spans 11 bases. There are 14 amino acids in the CDR3, from cysteine to phenylalanine inclusive. Only CDR3 DNA is held: 42 bases, read in frame from base 1. Receptors were amplified or captured by PCR. This sample was sequenced with an Illumina HiSeq 4000. The TCR beta-chain CDR3 region of each patient was profiled by high-throughput sequencing. On the study's bioinformatics: The researchers built a classifier to tell apart papillary thyroid cancer patients with distant metastasis, based on CDR3 differences among clinicopathological groups. To measure repertoire diversity the researchers used the Shannon index, while the Morisita-Horn index served to gauge how similar the tumor and blood repertoires were. TCRdb reprocessing: public reads trimmed at Q25 with fastp, clones called with MiXCR, in-frame beta chains kept. None of the V and J calls come from the authors' own analysis; TCRdb made them. This sample gives approximately 38,000 clones in total; 25% to 30% of them show up just once. 8% to 10% of the sample belongs to the ten largest clones.

What the study reported, not specific to this receptor: TCR beta diversity was reported as significantly higher in malignant tumors than in benign nodules, in both blood and tumor samples.

The sample consisted of blood. The sequence joins TRBV12-3 or TRBV12-4 to TRBJ2-3; the D gene assignment is perhaps TRBD1 or TRBD2, with each matching 6 bases. This receptor was taken from a female donor with papillary thyroid cancer or a benign thyroid nodule (not recorded which). Some clones in this sample may be carry-over from other donors' samples. DNA sequence: TGTGCCAGCAGTTTGAGGGGGGAGTCAGATACGCAGTATTTT. Translated, this gives CASSLRGESDTQYF.